This T cell receptor beta chain appears in the sequencing data of a study of PD-1 blockade in classical Hodgkin lymphoma. The table came from immunoSEQ multiplex PCR; TCRdb's copy has only in-frame clones and leaves some out. The sample includes about 30,000 clones, over 75% of them seen just once. Study-level findings and limits: Exclusion was the outcome for patients who began nivolumab under 1 year after ASCT. What caused the repertoire differences, perhaps disease activity or prior therapy, remains undefined.

CDR3 length: 12 amino acids. Germline lookup yields CDR1 GTSNPN and CDR2 SVGIG (reference sequence). V was shortened by 5 bases and J by 2 bases, with 9 bases between the two germline ends. Time point denoted: cycle 4 day 1 (C4D1), after five to seven weeks of nivolumab. All patients relapsed after autologous stem cell transplantation, and brentuximab vedotin exposure varied. A note on this clone: Its specificity is unknown.

J is TRBJ1-2 and V is TRBV30; D possibly corresponds to TRBD1 (5 bases). The sequence came from a human donor with classical Hodgkin lymphoma. Sequencing used peripheral blood mononuclear cells (PBMCs), obtained before the fourth cycle of nivolumab. In DNA, the CDR3 is TGTGCCTGGGCCGACAGAAACTATGGCTACACCTTC. Translating it yields CAWADRNYGYTF.